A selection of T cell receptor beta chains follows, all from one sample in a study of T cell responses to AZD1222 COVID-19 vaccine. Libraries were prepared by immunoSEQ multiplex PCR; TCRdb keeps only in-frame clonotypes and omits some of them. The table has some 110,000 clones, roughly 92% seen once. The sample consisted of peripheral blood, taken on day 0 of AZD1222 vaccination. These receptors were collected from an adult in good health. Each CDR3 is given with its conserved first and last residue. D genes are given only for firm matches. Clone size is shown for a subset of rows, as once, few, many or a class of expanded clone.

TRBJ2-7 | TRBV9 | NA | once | CASSGRDDSYEQYF | TGTGCCAGCAGCGGGCGGGACGACTCCTACGAGCAGTACTTC
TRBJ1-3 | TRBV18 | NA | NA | CASSLGTAFSGNTIYF | TGTGCCAGCTCGCTCGGGACCGCTTTTAGTGGAAACACCATATATTTT
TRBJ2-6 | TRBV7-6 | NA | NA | CASSLVGPSGANVLTF | TGTGCCAGCAGCTTAGTGGGTCCATCTGGGGCCAACGTCCTGACTTTC
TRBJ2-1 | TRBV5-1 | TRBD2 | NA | CASSPRTSAYNEQFF | TGCGCCAGCAGCCCCCGGACTAGCGCCTACAATGAGCAGTTCTTC
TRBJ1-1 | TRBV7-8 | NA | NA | CASSYRDNAEAFF | TGTGCCAGCAGCTACCGGGACAACGCTGAAGCTTTCTTT
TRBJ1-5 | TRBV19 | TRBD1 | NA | CASSDPRQGKQPQHF | TGTGCCAGTAGTGACCCCCGACAGGGAAAGCAGCCCCAGCATTTT
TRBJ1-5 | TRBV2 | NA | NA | CASSEFRDQPQHF | TGTGCCAGCAGTGAATTCCGGGATCAGCCCCAGCATTTT
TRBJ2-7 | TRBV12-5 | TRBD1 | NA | CASGPGQGVSSYEQYF | TGTGCTAGTGGTCCCGGACAGGGGGTTAGCTCCTACGAGCAGTACTTC
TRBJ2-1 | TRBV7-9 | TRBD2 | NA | CASSLVGLVADEQFF | TGTGCCAGCAGCTTAGTGGGACTAGTCGCCGATGAGCAGTTCTTC
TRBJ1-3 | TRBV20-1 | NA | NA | CSGRSGNTIYF | TGCAGTGGACGTTCTGGAAACACCATATATTTT
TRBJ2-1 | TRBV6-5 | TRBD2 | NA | CASSLRGGNNNEQFF | TGTGCCAGCAGCCTCCGGGGGGGAAACAACAATGAGCAGTTCTTC